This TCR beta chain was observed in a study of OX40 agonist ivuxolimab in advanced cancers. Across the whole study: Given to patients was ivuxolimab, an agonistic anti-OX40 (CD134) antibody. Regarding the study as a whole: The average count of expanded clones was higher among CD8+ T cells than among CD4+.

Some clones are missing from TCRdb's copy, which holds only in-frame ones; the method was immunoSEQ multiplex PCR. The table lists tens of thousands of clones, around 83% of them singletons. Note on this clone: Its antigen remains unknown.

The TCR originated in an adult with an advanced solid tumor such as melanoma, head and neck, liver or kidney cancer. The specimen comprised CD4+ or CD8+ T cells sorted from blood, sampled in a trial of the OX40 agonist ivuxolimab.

The CDR3, as DNA: TGTGCCAGCAGCCAACTACCCGGACAGGGACTAGCGGGGGACCTCACAGATACGCAGTATTTT. Translated: CASSQLPGQGLAGDLTDTQYF. The V gene is TRBV4-2, the J gene TRBJ2-3; 14 bases match TRBD2. This CDR3 is 21 amino acids long. V lost 2 bases, J lost 2 bases, and 15 bases stayed unmatched. Germline-derived CDR1 and CDR2 are LGHNA and YNFKEQ.